This T cell receptor (beta chain) was sequenced for a study of T cells in women clearing cervical HPV infection. The CDR3 contains 13 residues. Worth noting for this clone: Read coverage stops 3 residues before the CDR3 terminus; the germline J gene supplies the remainder.

TCRdb's table, derived via immunoSEQ multiplex PCR, lists solely in-frame clones and lacks some. This sample's clone table lists roughly 45,000 clones. The TCR was taken from a woman between 18 and 75 years old with a cervical HPV16 infection that either progressed to CIN3+ or cleared (not recorded which). The V and J genes are TRBV12-3 or TRBV12-4 and TRBJ1-2; 7 positions agree with TRBD1. Sequencing input: blood buffy coat. The sequenced CDR3 bases are TGTGCCAGCAGTCCGGGACAGATGGGGGGC. Protein product: CASSPGQMGG. The full CDR3 sequence reads CASSPGQMGGYTF.